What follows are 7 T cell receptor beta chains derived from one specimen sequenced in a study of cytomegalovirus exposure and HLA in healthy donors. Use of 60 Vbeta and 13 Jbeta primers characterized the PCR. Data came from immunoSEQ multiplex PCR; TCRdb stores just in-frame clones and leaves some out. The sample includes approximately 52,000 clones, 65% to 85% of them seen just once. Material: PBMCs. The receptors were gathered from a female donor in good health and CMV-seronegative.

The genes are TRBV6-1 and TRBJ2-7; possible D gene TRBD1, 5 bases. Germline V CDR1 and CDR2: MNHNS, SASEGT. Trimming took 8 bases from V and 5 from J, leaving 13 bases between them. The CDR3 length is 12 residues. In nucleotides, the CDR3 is TGTGCCAGCGGGGCAACTGGGGACGAGCAGTACTTC. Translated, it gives CASGATGDEQYF.

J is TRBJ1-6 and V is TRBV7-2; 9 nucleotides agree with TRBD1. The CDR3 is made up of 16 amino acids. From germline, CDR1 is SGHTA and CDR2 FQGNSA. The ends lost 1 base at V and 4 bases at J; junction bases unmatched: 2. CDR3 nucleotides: TGTGCCAGCAGCTTAGGGGGGACAGGGTATAATTCACCCCTCCACTTT. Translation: CASSLGGTGYNSPLHF.

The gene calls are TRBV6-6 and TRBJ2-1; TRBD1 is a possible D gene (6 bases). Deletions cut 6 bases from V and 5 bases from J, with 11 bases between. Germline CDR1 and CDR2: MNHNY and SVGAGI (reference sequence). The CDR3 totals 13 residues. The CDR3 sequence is CASRWDTNNEQFF. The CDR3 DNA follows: TGTGCCAGCAGATGGGACACCAACAATGAGCAGTTCTTC.

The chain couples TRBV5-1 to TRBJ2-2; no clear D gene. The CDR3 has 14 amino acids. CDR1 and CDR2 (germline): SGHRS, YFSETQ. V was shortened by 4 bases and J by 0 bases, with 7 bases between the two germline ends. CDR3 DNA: TGCGCCAGCAGCGTGGAGCCGAACACCGGGGAGCTGTTTTTT. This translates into CASSVEPNTGELFF.

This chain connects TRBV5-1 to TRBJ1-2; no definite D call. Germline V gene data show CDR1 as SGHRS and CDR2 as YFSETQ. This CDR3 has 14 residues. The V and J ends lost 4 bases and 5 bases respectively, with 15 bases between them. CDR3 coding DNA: TGCGCCAGCAGCCTACGAGCGGACGGGTATGGCTACACCTTC. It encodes CASSLRADGYGYTF.

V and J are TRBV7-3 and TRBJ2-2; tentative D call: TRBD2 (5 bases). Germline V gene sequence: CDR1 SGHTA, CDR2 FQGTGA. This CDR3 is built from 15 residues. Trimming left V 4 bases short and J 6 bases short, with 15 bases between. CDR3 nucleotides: TGTGCCAGCAGCTCCCATGCGGGCGTCGCCGGGGAGCTGTTTTTT. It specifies CASSSHAGVAGELFF.

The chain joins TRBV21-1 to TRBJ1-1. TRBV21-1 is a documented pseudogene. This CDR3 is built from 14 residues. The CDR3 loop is CASSIPRRRTEAFF. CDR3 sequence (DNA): TGTGCCAGCAGCATCCCGAGGCGGAGGACTGAAGCTTTCTTT.